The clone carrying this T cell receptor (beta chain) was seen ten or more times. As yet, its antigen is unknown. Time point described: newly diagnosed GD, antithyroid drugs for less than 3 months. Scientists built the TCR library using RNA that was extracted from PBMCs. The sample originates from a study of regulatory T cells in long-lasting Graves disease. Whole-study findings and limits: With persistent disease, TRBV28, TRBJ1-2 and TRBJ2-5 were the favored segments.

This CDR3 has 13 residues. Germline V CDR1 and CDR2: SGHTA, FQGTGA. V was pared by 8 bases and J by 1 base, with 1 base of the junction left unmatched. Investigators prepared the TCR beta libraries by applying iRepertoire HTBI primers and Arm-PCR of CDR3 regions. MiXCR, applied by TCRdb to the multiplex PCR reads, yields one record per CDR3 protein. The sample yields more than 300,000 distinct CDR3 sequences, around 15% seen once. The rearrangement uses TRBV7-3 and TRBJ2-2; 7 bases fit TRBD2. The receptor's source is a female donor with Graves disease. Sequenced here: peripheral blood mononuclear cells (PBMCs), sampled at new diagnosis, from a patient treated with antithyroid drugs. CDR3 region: CASGGRNTGELFF. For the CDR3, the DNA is TGTGCCAGCGGCGGGAGGAACACCGGGGAGCTGTTTTTT.